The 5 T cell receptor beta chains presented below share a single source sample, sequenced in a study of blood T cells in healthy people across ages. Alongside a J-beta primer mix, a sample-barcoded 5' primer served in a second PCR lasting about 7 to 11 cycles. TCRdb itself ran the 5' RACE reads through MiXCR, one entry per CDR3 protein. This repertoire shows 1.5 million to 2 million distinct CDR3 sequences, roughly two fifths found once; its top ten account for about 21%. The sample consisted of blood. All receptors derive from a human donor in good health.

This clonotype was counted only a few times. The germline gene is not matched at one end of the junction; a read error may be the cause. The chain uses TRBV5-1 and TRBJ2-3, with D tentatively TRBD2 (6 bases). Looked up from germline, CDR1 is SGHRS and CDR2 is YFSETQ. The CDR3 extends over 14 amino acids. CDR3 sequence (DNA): TGCGCCGGCAGCTTGGACCCGGGGGTGGAGGAGCAGTATTTT. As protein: CAGSLDPGVEEQYF.

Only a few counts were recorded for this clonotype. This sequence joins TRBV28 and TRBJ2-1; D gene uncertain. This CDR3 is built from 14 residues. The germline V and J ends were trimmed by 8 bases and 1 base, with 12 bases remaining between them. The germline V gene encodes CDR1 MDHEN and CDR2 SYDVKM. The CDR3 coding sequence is TGTGCCAGCCAACTAAGTGGGTCCTACAATGAGCAGTTCTTC. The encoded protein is CASQLSGSYNEQFF.

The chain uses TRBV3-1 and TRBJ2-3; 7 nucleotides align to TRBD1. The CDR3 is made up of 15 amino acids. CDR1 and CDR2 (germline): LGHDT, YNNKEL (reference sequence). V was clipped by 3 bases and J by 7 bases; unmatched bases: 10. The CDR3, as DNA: TGTGCCAGCAGCCAGCCGGGACAGCCGTCACATACGCAGTATTTT. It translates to CASSQPGQPSHTQYF.

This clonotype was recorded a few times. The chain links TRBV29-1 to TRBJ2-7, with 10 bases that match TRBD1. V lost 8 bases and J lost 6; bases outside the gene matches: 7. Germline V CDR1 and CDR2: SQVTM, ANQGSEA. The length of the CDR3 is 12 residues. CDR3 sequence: CSSGQGNGEQYF. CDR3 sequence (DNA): TGCAGCTCGGGACAGGGGAACGGCGAGCAGTACTTC.

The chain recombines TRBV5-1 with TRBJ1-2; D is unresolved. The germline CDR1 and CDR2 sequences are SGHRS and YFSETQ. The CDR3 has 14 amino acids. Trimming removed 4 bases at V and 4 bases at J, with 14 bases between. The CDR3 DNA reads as TGCGCCAGCAGCCCTGGTGGGCAATCCTATGGCTACACCTTC. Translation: CASSPGGQSYGYTF.